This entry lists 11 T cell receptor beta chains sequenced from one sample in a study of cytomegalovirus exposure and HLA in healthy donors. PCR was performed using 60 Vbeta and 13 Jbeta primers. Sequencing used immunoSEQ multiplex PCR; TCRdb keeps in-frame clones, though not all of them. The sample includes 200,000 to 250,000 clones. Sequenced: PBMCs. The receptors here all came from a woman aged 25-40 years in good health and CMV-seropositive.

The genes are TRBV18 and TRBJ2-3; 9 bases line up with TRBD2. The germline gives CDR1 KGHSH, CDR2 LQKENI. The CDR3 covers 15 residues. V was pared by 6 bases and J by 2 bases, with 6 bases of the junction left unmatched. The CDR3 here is CASSYAGGPTDTQYF. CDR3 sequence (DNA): TGTGCCAGCTCGTACGCGGGGGGGCCCACAGATACGCAGTATTTT.

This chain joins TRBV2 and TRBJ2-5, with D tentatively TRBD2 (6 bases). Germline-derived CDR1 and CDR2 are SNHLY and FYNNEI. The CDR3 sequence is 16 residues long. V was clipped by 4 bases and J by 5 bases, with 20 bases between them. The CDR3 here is CASSGLGGTLRETQYF. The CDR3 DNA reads TGTGCCAGCAGTGGATTGGGGGGAACCCTGAGGGAGACCCAGTACTTC. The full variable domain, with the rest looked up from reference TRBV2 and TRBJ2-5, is EPEVTQTPSHQVTQMGQEVILRCVPISNHLYFYWYRQILGQKVEFLVSFYNNEISEKSEIFDDQFSVERPDGSNFTLKIRSTKLEDSAMYFCASSGLGGTLRETQYFGPGTRLLVL.

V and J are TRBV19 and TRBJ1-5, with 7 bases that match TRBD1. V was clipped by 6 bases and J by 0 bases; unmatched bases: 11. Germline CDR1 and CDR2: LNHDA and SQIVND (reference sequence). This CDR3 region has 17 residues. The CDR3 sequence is CASSSPGQINSNQPQHF. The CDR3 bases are TGTGCCAGTAGCTCACCGGGACAGATCAATAGCAATCAGCCCCAGCATTTT.

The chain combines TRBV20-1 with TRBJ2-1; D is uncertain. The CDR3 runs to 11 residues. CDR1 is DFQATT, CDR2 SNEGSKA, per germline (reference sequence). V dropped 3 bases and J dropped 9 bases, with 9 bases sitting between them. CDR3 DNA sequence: TGCAGTGCTAGTCCAGAGGTTGAGCAGTTCTTC. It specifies CSASPEVEQFF.

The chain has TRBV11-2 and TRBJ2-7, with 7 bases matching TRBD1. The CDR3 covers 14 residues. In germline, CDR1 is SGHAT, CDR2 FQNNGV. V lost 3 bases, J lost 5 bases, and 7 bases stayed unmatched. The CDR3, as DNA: TGTGCCAGCAGCTTCAACAGGGGCTGGAACGAGCAGTACTTC. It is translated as CASSFNRGWNEQYF.

DNA for the CDR3: TGTGCCAGCAATCGCCAACAGATCATGAACACTGAAGCTTTCTTT. The encoded protein is CASNRQQIMNTEAFF. The chain employs TRBV2 and TRBJ1-1; D is unclear. Germline-derived CDR1 and CDR2 are SNHLY and FYNNEI. The CDR3 loop spans 15 amino acids. Deletions cut 7 bases from V and 0 bases from J, with 15 bases between.

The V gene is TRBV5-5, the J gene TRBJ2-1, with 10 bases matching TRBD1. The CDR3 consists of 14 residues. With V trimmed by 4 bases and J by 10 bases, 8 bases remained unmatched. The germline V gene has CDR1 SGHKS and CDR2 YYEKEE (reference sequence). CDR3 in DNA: TGTGCCAGCAGCCCTGACAGGGGGCGCGAAGAGCAGTTCTTC. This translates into CASSPDRGREEQFF.

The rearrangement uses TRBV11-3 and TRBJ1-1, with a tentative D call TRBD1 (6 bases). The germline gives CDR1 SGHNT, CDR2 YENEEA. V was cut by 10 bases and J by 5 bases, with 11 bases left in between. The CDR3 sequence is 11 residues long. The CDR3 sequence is CANAGATEAFF. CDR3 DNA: TGTGCCAACGCAGGGGCAACTGAAGCTTTCTTT. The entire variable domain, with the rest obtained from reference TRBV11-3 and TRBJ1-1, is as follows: EAGVVQSPRYKIIEKKQPVAFWCNPISGHNTLYWYLQNLGQGPELLIRYENEEAVDDSQLPKDRFSAERLKGVDSTLKIQPAELGDSAVYLCANAGATEAFFGQGTRLTVV.

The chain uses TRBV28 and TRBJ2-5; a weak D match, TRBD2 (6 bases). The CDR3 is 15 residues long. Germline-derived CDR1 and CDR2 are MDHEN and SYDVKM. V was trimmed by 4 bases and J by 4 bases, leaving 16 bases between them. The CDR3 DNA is TGTGCCAGCAGTTCTGCTGGGGGGTTGGGAGAGACCCAGTACTTC. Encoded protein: CASSSAGGLGETQYF.

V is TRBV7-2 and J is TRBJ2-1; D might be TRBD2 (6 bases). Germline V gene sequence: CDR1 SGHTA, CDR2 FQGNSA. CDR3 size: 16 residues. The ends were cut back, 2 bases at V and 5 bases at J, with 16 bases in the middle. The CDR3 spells CASSLQSSGYDNEQFF. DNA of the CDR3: TGTGCCAGCAGCTTACAGTCCAGCGGGTATGACAATGAGCAGTTCTTC.

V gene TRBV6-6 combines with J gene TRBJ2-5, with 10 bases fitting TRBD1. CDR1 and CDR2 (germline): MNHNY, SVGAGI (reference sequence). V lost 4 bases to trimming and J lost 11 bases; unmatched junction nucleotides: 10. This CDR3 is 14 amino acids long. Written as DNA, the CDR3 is TGTGCCAGCAGTTGGGGGGGGACAGGGGAAGAGCAGTACTTC. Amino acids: CASSWGGTGEEQYF.